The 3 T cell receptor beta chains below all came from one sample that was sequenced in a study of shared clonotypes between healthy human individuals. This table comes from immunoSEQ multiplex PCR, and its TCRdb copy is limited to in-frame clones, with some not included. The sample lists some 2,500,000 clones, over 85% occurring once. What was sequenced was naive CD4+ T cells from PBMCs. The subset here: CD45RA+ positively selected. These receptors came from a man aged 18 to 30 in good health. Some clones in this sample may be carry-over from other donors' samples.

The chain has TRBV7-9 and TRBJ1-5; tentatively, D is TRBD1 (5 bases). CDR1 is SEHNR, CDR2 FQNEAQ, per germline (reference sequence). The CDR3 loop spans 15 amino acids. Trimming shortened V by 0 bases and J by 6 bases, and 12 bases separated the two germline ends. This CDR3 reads CASSLAGTKGQPQHF. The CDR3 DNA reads TGTGCCAGCAGCTTAGCCGGGACGAAGGGTCAGCCCCAGCATTTT.

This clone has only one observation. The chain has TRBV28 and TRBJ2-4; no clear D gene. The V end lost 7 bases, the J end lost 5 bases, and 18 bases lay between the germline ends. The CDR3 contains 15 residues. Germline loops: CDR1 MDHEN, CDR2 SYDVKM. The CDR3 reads CASIGALRSENIQYF. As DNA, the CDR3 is TGTGCCAGCATTGGCGCGCTTCGGTCGGAAAACATTCAGTACTTC.

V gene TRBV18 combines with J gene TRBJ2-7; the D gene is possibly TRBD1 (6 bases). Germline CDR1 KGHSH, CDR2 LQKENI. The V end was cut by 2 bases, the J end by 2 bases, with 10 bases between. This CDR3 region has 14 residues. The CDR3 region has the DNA TGTGCCAGCTCACCAGGGGGCGTTACCTACGAGCAGTACTTC. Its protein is CASSPGGVTYEQYF.